This T cell receptor (beta chain) was obtained from a study of human T cells and chemical hapten exposure. Study-wide results and caveats: No change in TCRs above 1 in 1000 frequency was produced by DPC sensitization.

The sample's time point: patch test 2, 6 weeks after DPC sensitization. Specified treatment: therapeutic diphenylcyclopropenone sensitization with weekly scalp DPC. TCRdb called the RACE reads again in MiXCR, with one record for every CDR3 protein. The sample includes 80,000 to 100,000 distinct CDR3 sequences, roughly 10% of them seen just once. This clonotype has at least ten counts. Its cognate antigen is unknown. This receptor was obtained from a woman between 50 and 59 years old with alopecia areata. Some clones in this sample may be carry-over from other donors' samples. This material consisted of whole blood, taken in connection with sensitization to the hapten diphenylcyclopropenone (DPC).

The CDR3 DNA reads as TGTGCCTGGAGTCCAGCGGGCAATCAGCCCCAGCATTTT. Translated: CAWSPAGNQPQHF. This chain joins TRBV30 and TRBJ1-5; D remains ambiguous. V lost 2 bases, J lost 2 bases, and 7 bases lay in between. The CDR3 spans 13 residues. CDR1 is GTSNPN and CDR2 is SVGIG in the germline V gene (reference sequence).